The rows below give T cell receptor beta chains drawn from one sample of a study of blood T cell repertoires in COVID-19. Generated by immunoSEQ multiplex PCR, the TCRdb table keeps only in-frame clones and is missing some. The profile shows around 250,000 clones, 80% to 90% of them singletons. Sample: PBMCs or T cells enriched from blood (not recorded which). The receptors were sampled from a woman aged 45 to 65 who had recovered from COVID-19. Each CDR3 is given with its conserved first and last residue. D genes are given only for firm matches. The size entry is marked missing in some rows and otherwise reads once, few, many or a size class.

v_call	j_call	clone_size	d_call	cdr3_length	cdr3_nt	cdr3_aa
TRBV28	TRBJ1-5	once	-	13	TGTGCCAGCAGTTTTAGAAGCAATCAGCCCCAGCATTTT	CASSFRSNQPQHF
TRBV13	TRBJ1-4	-	TRBD1	15	TGTGCCAGCAGCTTAGGCGCAGGGGGCAATGAAAAACTGTTTTTT	CASSLGAGGNEKLFF
TRBV15	TRBJ2-1	-	TRBD2	17	TGTGCCACCAGCAGAGATGCCCTAGCGGAGACTTACAATGAGCAGTTCTTC	CATSRDALAETYNEQFF
TRBV2	TRBJ2-1	-	TRBD2	14	TGTGCCAGCAGCCTAGGGACTAGCGGGAGTTCTCAGTTCTTC	CASSLGTSGSSQFF
TRBV7-6	TRBJ2-3	-	TRBD1	16	TGTGCCAGCAGCTTAGGAAGACGGACAGGGGCAGATACGCAGTATTTT	CASSLGRRTGADTQYF
TRBV2	TRBJ1-2	-	TRBD1	14	TGTGCCAGCAGCGGACAGGGTAGGAACTATGGCTACACCTTC	CASSGQGRNYGYTF
TRBV25-1	TRBJ1-2	-	TRBD1	15	TGTGCCAGCAGTGAATGGACAGGGGGTTTCTATGGCTACACCTTC	CASSEWTGGFYGYTF
TRBV6-5	TRBJ1-5	-	-	13	TGTGCCAGCAGTTACCAGGGAAGGCAGCCCCAGCATTTT	CASSYQGRQPQHF
TRBV9	TRBJ2-1	-	-	12	TGTGCCAGCGGGGCTTCCTACAATGAGCAGTTCTTC	CASGASYNEQFF
TRBV28	TRBJ1-1	-	TRBD1	16	TGTGCCAGCAGAAAACCGGGACAGGGAGAGAACACTGAAGCTTTCTTT	CASRKPGQGENTEAFF
TRBV2	TRBJ1-1	-	-	12	TGTGCCAGCTCTAGTGGGTTCACTGAAGCTTTCTTT	CASSSGFTEAFF
TRBV19	TRBJ1-1	-	TRBD1	13	TGTGCCAGTAGAGACAGGGAGAACACTGAAGCTTTCTTT	CASRDRENTEAFF
TRBV19	TRBJ1-4	-	TRBD1	17	TGTGCCAGTAGTATACGTCGGACAGGGGATTTTAATGAAAAACTGTTTTTT	CASSIRRTGDFNEKLFF
TRBV6-5	TRBJ1-1	-	TRBD1	13	TGTGCCAGCAGTAACAGGGGGCGGGAGGAAGCTTTCTTT	CASSNRGREEAFF
TRBV28	TRBJ2-3	few	TRBD1	15	TGTGCCAGCAGTTTTGACAGGGGAACTTTAGATACGCAGTATTTT	CASSFDRGTLDTQYF